This T cell receptor (beta chain) was retrieved from a study of T cell responses to AZD1222 COVID-19 vaccine. As for this clone: The antigen is unknown.

Findings and caveats of the study: In a largely white British group with more females than males, clonal diversity was possibly underestimated. Every sample of the repertoires postdated the peak T cell response. The study identified only five or six AZD1222 recipients as seropositive at baseline. Compared with day 0, the breadth and depth of the Spike-specific TCR repertoire rose significantly after two doses of AZD1222.

The V and J ends lost 7 bases and 7 bases respectively, with 19 bases between them. This CDR3 contains 14 residues. The V gene's germline CDR1 is MDHEN and CDR2 SYDVKM. Assay used: immunoSEQ multiplex PCR; TCRdb lists only in-frame clones, some missing. The table shows about 86,000 clones, with almost 80% occurring only once. J is TRBJ1-2 and V is TRBV28; no firm D call. This clonotype was sampled from an adult in good health. The source material was peripheral blood, sampled on day 0 of AZD1222 vaccination. The CDR3 sequence: CASMLTPQMGGYTF. In DNA form, the CDR3 reads TGTGCCAGCATGCTTACCCCCCAAATGGGTGGCTACACCTTC.